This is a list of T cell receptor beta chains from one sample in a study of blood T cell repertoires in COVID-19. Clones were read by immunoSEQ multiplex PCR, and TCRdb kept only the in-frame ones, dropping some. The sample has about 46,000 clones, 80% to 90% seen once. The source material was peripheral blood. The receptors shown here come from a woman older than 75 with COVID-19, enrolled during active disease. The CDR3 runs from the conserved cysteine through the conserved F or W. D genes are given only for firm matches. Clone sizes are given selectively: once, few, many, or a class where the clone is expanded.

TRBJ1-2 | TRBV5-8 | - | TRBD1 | CASSWDRGKGGYTF | TGTGCCAGCAGCTGGGACAGGGGGAAAGGTGGCTACACCTTC
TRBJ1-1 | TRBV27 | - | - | CASSLTGDGRAFF | TGTGCCAGCAGTTTAACTGGGGATGGGAGAGCTTTCTTT
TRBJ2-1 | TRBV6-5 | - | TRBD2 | CASRLAVINEQFF | TGTGCCAGTAGACTAGCGGTCATCAATGAGCAGTTCTTC
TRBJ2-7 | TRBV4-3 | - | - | CASSQAEGSSYEQYF | TGCGCCAGCAGCCAAGCGGAGGGATCGTCCTACGAGCAGTACTTC
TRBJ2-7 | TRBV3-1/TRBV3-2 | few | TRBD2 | CASSSPSGEQYF | TGTGCCAGCAGCTCCCCTAGCGGCGAGCAGTACTTC
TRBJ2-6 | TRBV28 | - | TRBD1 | CASSLGTGQSGANVLTF | TGTGCCAGCAGTTTAGGGACAGGGCAGTCTGGGGCCAACGTCCTGACTTTC
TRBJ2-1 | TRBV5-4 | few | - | CASSLGDFRGVKNNEQFF | -
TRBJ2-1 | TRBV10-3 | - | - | CAISRREDEQFF | TGTGCCATCAGCCGTAGAGAGGATGAGCAGTTCTTC
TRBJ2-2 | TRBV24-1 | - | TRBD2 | CATSDLSGSLAGELFF | TGTGCCACCAGTGATTTGAGCGGGAGTTTGGCCGGGGAGCTGTTTTTT
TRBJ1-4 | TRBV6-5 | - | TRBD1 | CASSPPGQEDEKLFF | TGTGCCAGCAGTCCTCCGGGACAGGAAGATGAAAAACTGTTTTTT
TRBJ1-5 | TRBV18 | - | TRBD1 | CASSPTQGASNQPQHF | TGTGCCAGCTCACCCACACAGGGGGCAAGCAATCAGCCCCAGCATTTT
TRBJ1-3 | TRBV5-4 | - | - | CASSLAGFSSGNTIYF | TGTGCCAGCAGCTTGGCAGGTTTTTCCTCTGGAAACACCATATATTTT
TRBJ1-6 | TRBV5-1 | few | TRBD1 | CASSWTGGNSPLHF | TGCGCCAGCAGCTGGACAGGGGGAAATTCACCCCTCCACTTT
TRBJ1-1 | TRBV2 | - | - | CASLLDDSWGNTEAFF | TGTGCCAGCCTCCTTGACGACAGTTGGGGGAACACTGAAGCTTTCTTT
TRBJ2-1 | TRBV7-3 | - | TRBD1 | CASSPPGGSYNEQFF | TGTGCCAGCAGTCCCCCAGGGGGCTCCTACAATGAGCAGTTCTTC
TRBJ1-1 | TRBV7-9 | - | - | CASSFQKNTEAFF | TGTGCCAGCAGCTTTCAGAAGAACACTGAAGCTTTCTTT
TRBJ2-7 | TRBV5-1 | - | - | CASSLARDNPGSYEQYF | TGCGCCAGCAGCTTGGCCAGGGACAACCCGGGGAGTTACGAGCAGTACTTC
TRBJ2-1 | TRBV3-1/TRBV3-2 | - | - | CASSFYHNEQFF | TGTGCCAGCAGCTTCTACCACAATGAGCAGTTCTTC
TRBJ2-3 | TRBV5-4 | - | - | CASSLRGLRDTQYF | TGTGCCAGCAGCTTAAGGGGGTTAAGGGATACGCAGTATTTT
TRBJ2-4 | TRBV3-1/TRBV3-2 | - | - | CASSHGAKNIQYF | TGTGCCAGCAGCCACGGAGCCAAAAACATTCAGTACTTC
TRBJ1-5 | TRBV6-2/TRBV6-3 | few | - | CASSYSGRGGNQPQHF | TGTGCCAGCAGTTACTCGGGCAGGGGAGGCAATCAGCCCCAGCATTTT
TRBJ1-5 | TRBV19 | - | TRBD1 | CASSEQGGNQPQHF | TGTGCCAGTAGCGAACAGGGGGGTAATCAGCCCCAGCATTTT
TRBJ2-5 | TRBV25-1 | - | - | CASSRGRQETQYF | TGTGCCAGCAGTCGGGGTAGGCAAGAGACCCAGTACTTC
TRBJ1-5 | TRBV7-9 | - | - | CASSPGFQPQHF | TGTGCCAGCAGCCCCGGGTTCCAGCCCCAGCATTTT
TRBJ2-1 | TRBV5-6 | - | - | CASSFPHRQYYLSYNEQFF | TGTGCCAGCAGCTTTCCGCACAGGCAGTACTACCTATCCTACAATGAGCAGTTCTTC
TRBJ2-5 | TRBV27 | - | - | CASSPGGPQRKTQYF | TGTGCCAGCAGTCCCGGGGGGCCCCAAAGAAAGACCCAGTACTTC
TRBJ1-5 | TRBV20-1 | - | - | CSASVAFQPQHF | TGCAGTGCTAGTGTCGCGTTTCAGCCCCAGCATTTT
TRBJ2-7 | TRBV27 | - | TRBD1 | CASRPSGGRDYEQYF | TGTGCCAGCAGACCGTCAGGGGGCAGGGACTACGAGCAGTACTTC
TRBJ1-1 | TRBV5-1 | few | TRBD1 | CASWTGTRNTEAFF | TGCGCCTCTTGGACAGGGACAAGGAACACTGAAGCTTTCTTT
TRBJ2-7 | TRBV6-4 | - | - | CASSEERSSYEQYF | TGTGCCAGCAGTGAAGAAAGGAGCTCCTACGAGCAGTACTTC
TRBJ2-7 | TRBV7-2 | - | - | CASSLVGSYNSYEQYF | TGTGCCAGCAGCTTAGTTGGCAGCTATAACAGCTACGAGCAGTACTTC
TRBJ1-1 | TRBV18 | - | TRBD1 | CASSPPRLTGGTEAFF | TGTGCCAGCTCACCACCGAGGTTGACAGGGGGGACTGAAGCTTTCTTT
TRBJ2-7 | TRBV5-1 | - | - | CASSLSGTSYEQYF | TGCGCCAGCAGCTTGAGCGGGACATCCTACGAGCAGTACTTC
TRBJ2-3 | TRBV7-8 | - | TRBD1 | CASSLGTGSTTQYF | TGTGCCAGCAGCTTAGGGACAGGGTCAACAACGCAGTATTTT
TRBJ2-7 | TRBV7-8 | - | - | CASSLASFTAYEQYF | TGTGCCAGCAGCTTAGCCTCATTCACTGCCTACGAGCAGTACTTC
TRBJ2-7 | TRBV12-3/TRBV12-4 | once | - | CASSIYEQYF | TGTGCCAGCAGCATCTACGAGCAGTACTTC
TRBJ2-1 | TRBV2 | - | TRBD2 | CASRTLAGRTYNEQFF | TGTGCCAGCAGGACACTAGCGGGTCGGACCTACAATGAGCAGTTCTTC
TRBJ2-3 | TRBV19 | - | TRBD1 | CASSSLRGQGLTDTQYF | TGTGCCAGTAGTTCACTCCGAGGACAGGGCCTAACAGATACGCAGTATTTT
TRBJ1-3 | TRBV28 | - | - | CASSFWRSGNTIYF | TGTGCCAGCAGTTTTTGGAGGTCTGGAAACACCATATATTTT
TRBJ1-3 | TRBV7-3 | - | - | CASSLDSSGNTIYF | TGTGCCAGCAGCTTAGATAGTTCTGGAAACACCATATATTTT
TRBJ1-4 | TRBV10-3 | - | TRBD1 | CAISESGTGATNEKLFF | TGTGCCATCAGTGAGTCGGGGACAGGAGCAACTAATGAAAAACTGTTTTTT
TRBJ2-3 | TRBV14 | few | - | CASSPVGGVSDTQYF | TGTGCCAGCAGCCCCGTAGGGGGGGTGTCAGATACGCAGTATTTT
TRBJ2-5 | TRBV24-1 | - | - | CATSDQKGYQETQYF | TGTGCCACCAGTGACCAAAAGGGGTATCAAGAGACCCAGTACTTC
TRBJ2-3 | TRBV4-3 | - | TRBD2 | CASSQDVPSGGALDTQYF | TGCGCCAGCAGCCAAGATGTGCCTAGCGGGGGGGCGTTAGATACGCAGTATTTT
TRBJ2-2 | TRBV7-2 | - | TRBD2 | CASSLLGGANTGELFF | TGTGCCAGCAGCTTGTTGGGAGGGGCGAACACCGGGGAGCTGTTTTTT
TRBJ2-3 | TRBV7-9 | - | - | CASSPLKGIVTDTQYF | TGTGCCAGCAGCCCTCTTAAGGGGATCGTCACAGATACGCAGTATTTT
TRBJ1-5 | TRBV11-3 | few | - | CASSRNRVQPQHF | TGTGCCAGCAGTAGGAACAGGGTTCAGCCCCAGCATTTT
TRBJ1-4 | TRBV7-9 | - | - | CASSEPGTTNEKLFF | TGTGCCAGCAGCGAACCCGGGACTACTAATGAAAAACTGTTTTTT
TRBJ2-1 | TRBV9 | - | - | CASSPPGTLVNEQFF | TGTGCCAGCAGCCCTCCCGGGACATTAGTCAATGAGCAGTTCTTC
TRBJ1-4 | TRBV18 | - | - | CASSPGSNEKLFF | TGTGCCAGCTCCCCCGGGAGTAATGAAAAACTGTTTTTT
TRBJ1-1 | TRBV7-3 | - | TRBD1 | CASSLTRTGRNTEAFF | TGTGCCAGCAGCTTAACGAGGACAGGGAGGAACACTGAAGCTTTCTTT
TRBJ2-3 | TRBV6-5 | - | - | CASSRASNTDTQYF | TGTGCCAGCAGTCGAGCTAGCAACACAGATACGCAGTATTTT
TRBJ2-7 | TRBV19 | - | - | CASSIDPSGTYEQYF | TGTGCCAGTAGTATTGACCCCTCGGGGACCTACGAGCAGTACTTC
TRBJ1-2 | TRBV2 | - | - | CASSGGQRFGYTF | TGTGCCAGCAGTGGAGGGCAGCGGTTTGGCTACACCTTC
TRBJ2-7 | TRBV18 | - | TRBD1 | CASSHMGPGTAVYEQYF | TGTGCCAGCTCCCACATGGGACCCGGGACAGCCGTCTACGAGCAGTACTTC
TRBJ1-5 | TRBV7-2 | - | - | CASSLVWGLNNQPQHF | TGTGCCAGCAGCTTAGTATGGGGACTTAACAATCAGCCCCAGCATTTT
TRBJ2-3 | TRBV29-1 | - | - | CSVVHGLSGSTDTQYF | TGCAGCGTTGTCCACGGGCTGAGCGGAAGCACAGATACGCAGTATTTT
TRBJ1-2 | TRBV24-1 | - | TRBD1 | CATSDWTGLGYTF | TGTGCCACCAGTGATTGGACAGGGCTTGGCTACACCTTC
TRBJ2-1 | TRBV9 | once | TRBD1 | CASSVTGQYNEQFF | TGTGCCAGCAGCGTGACAGGGCAGTACAATGAGCAGTTCTTC